These T cell receptor beta chains were read from a single sample in a study of T cells and Merkel cell carcinoma outcomes. TCRdb's table, derived via immunoSEQ multiplex PCR, lists solely in-frame clones and lacks some. Of about 6,000 clones in the sample, about 72% are singletons; the top ten hold under 6.5%. Sequenced material: tumor tissue from Merkel cell carcinoma. The receptors originated from a human donor with Merkel cell carcinoma. The CDR3 runs from the conserved cysteine through the conserved F or W. D genes are given only for firm matches. Only part of the rows carry a size: once, few, many, or a class if the clone is expanded.

size	J	V	D	DNA	CDR3
few	TRBJ1-4	TRBV6-1	.	TGTGCCAGCAGTCCCGGGGGAGGGGCTGATGAAAAACTGTTTTTT	CASSPGGGADEKLFF
.	TRBJ2-3	TRBV5-1	TRBD2	TGCGCCAGCAGCTTGAATCTAGCGGGAGGAAGAGGAGATACGCAGTATTTT	CASSLNLAGGRGDTQYF
.	TRBJ2-2	TRBV5-4	TRBD2	TGTGCCAGCAGCCCTAGCGGGAGGGCCAGGGCCGGGGAGCTGTTTTTT	CASSPSGRARAGELFF
.	TRBJ1-1	TRBV2	.	TGTGCCAGGGGGCCAAGGGCTGAAGCTTTCTTT	CARGPRAEAFF
.	TRBJ2-1	TRBV28	TRBD2	TGTGCCAGCAGTTTATCCCCTGGGGGTAGCGGGGTTGAGCAGTTCTTC	CASSLSPGGSGVEQFF
.	TRBJ2-1	TRBV5-5	TRBD2	TGTGCCAGCAGCTTGATAGAAGCGGGATTCTACAATGAGCAGTTCTTC	CASSLIEAGFYNEQFF
.	TRBJ1-1	TRBV6-5	.	TGTGCCGCCCACGGGGGGGGGTTGAACACTGAAGCTTTCTTT	CAAHGGGLNTEAFF
.	TRBJ2-1	TRBV6-5	.	TGTGCCAGCAGCCGAGTAGCGGACAATGAGCAGTTCTTC	CASSRVADNEQFF
.	TRBJ1-1	TRBV5-1	.	TGCGCCAGCAGCTTGGAGACAGGAACGAACACTGAAGCTTTCTTT	CASSLETGTNTEAFF
few	TRBJ1-1	TRBV5-1	TRBD1	TGCGCCAGCAGCTTGGAGACAGGGTCGAACACTGAAGCTTTCTTT	CASSLETGSNTEAFF
few	TRBJ2-4	TRBV15	TRBD1	TGTGCCACCAGCATACCTGGGGACAGGGAGAAAAACATTCAGTACTTC	CATSIPGDREKNIQYF
.	TRBJ1-1	TRBV11-2	.	TGTGCCAGCAGCTTTAGGATGGGGGCCGGCACTGAAGCTTTCTTT	CASSFRMGAGTEAFF
.	TRBJ2-1	TRBV7-9	.	TGTGCCAGCAAGCTCGGGACGTCCTCCTACAATGAGCAGTTCTTC	CASKLGTSSYNEQFF
.	TRBJ2-3	TRBV27	.	TGTGCCAGCAGTTCGGGGCCGGGGCGTACGCAGTATTTT	CASSSGPGRTQYF
few	TRBJ2-4	TRBV4-1	TRBD2	TGCGCCAGCAGCCAGGGGGCGGGGGTAGCGGGAACCAACATTCAGTACTTC	CASSQGAGVAGTNIQYF
few	TRBJ1-4	TRBV19	TRBD1	TGTGCCAGTCGGGACAGGAGAAATGAAAAACTGTTTTTT	CASRDRRNEKLFF
.	TRBJ2-3	TRBV28	.	TGTGCCAGCAGTTCCCTATGGGGCAGCCGAAGCACAGATACGCAGTATTTT	CASSSLWGSRSTDTQYF
large	TRBJ2-7	TRBV10-1	.	TGCGCCAGCCGTGCGCGGGCTCCCCTCTACGAGCAGTACTTC	CASRARAPLYEQYF
.	TRBJ1-4	TRBV5-1	.	TGCGCCAGCAGCCCGGTAAAAGGGAATGAAAAACTGTTTTTT	CASSPVKGNEKLFF
.	TRBJ2-7	TRBV28	TRBD2	TGTGCCAGCAGGTTGACTAGCGGGTCCTCCTACGAGCAGTACTTC	CASRLTSGSSYEQYF
once	TRBJ2-5	TRBV30	.	TGTGCCTGGAGCCCAGATTCTGGAGAGACCCAGTACTTC	CAWSPDSGETQYF
.	TRBJ2-7	TRBV29-1	.	TGCAGCGTAACAAGCCCAGGGGATGAGCAGTACTTC	CSVTSPGDEQYF
.	TRBJ2-2	TRBV5-4	.	TGTGCCAGCAGCTTGATGGGGTCCGCCGGGGAGCTGTTTTTT	CASSLMGSAGELFF
.	TRBJ2-1	TRBV5-4	.	TGTGCCAGCAGCCCGACTAGTACCTACAATGAGCAGTTCTTC	CASSPTSTYNEQFF
.	TRBJ2-5	TRBV19	.	TGTGCCGCAGGACACTCAGAGACCCAGTACTTC	CAAGHSETQYF
once	TRBJ2-1	TRBV28	.	TGTGCCAGCAGTTTATCAGTCAATGAGCAGTTCTTC	CASSLSVNEQFF
.	TRBJ1-5	TRBV6-6	.	TGTGCCAGCAGTTCAAGCTTATCCAGCAATCAGCCCCAGCATTTT	CASSSSLSSNQPQHF
.	TRBJ2-3	TRBV18	.	TGTGCCAGCTCACCACCTACAGGACCCACAGATACGCAGTATTTT	CASSPPTGPTDTQYF
.	TRBJ1-2	TRBV25-1	.	TGTGCCAGCAGTGTGACAGGTCCTGAAGGCTACACCTTC	CASSVTGPEGYTF
.	TRBJ2-5	TRBV19	.	TGTGCCAGTAGTATTCGAAAAAAAGAGACCCAGTACTTC	CASSIRKKETQYF
.	TRBJ2-2	TRBV5-6	.	TGTGCCAGCAGCTTTCCACCCGGGGAGCTGTTTTTT	CASSFPPGELFF
.	TRBJ2-2	TRBV14	.	TGTGCCAGCAGCTGGACGGGCAACACCGGGGAGCTGTTTTTT	CASSWTGNTGELFF
.	TRBJ2-7	TRBV6-6	.	TGTGCCAGCAGTTACAGCTTAGTTGGGGACGAGCAGTACTTC	CASSYSLVGDEQYF
few	TRBJ2-5	TRBV29-1	.	TGCAGCGGCGTGACAATGCCCCAAGAGACCCAGTACTTC	CSGVTMPQETQYF
.	TRBJ2-5	TRBV7-2	.	TGTGCCAGCAGCTTAGTGGTGGGTTCCCCTCAAGAGACCCAGTACTTC	CASSLVVGSPQETQYF
.	TRBJ2-3	TRBV6-4	TRBD2	TGTGCCAGCAGTGATGACCCCCTCAGCGGGAAGGGCACAGATACGCAGTATTTT	CASSDDPLSGKGTDTQYF
.	TRBJ2-1	TRBV19	.	TGTGCCAGTAGTATTTTCGCCGGGCAGAACTATAATGAGCAGTTCTTC	CASSIFAGQNYNEQFF
.	TRBJ2-7	TRBV14	.	TGTGCCAGCAGCCCCCTGGGGAGAGAGTCCTACGAGCAGTACTTC	CASSPLGRESYEQYF
.	TRBJ1-2	TRBV5-1	.	TGCGCCAGCAGCTTGGCAGGTATCTATGGCTACACCTTC	CASSLAGIYGYTF
.	TRBJ2-3	TRBV11-2	.	TGTGCCAGCAGCCCCGACGGGGGATTGGCGGATACGCAGTATTTT	CASSPDGGLADTQYF
.	TRBJ1-1	TRBV13	.	TGTGCCAGCAGCTTAGTTTCGGTTCCCCTCGGCGGGGCTTTCTTT	CASSLVSVPLGGAFF
once	TRBJ2-1	TRBV14	TRBD2	TGTGCCAGCAGCTTACTAGCGGGAGGCCCCCAGGAGCAGTTCTTC	CASSLLAGGPQEQFF
.	TRBJ2-5	TRBV5-1	.	TGCGCCAGCAGCTTGGAAGAGACCCAGTACTTC	CASSLEETQYF
.	TRBJ2-3	TRBV6-6	.	TGTGCCAGTAGTTACTCGTCGGGTGCAGATACGCAGTATTTT	CASSYSSGADTQYF
.	TRBJ1-6	TRBV6-1	.	TGTGCCAGCAGTGTGACAGCGTTAAGCTCCTATAATTCACCCCTCCACTTT	CASSVTALSSYNSPLHF
.	TRBJ2-1	TRBV7-9	.	TGTGCCAGCAGCTTATTTGACGGGAGCGGTGAGCAGTTCTTC	CASSLFDGSGEQFF